The 10 T cell receptor beta chains below were found in one sample sequenced in a study of OX40 agonist ivuxolimab in advanced cancers. The method behind the library was the immunoSEQ multiplex PCR assay. TCRdb provides this immuneACCESS table in a form limited to in-frame rearrangements. Some clones are lacking; in checked studies, under half of them reflect an unresolved V gene, and why the rest are absent is not known. The sample includes about 50,000 clones, with 70% to 80% observed a single time. The ten largest clones add up to about 3.8% of the sample. The sequences come from CD4+ or CD8+ T cells sorted from blood, collected in a trial of the OX40 agonist ivuxolimab. The receptors derive from an adult with an advanced solid tumor such as melanoma, head and neck, liver or kidney cancer.

This rearrangement joins TRBV29-1 to TRBJ2-5; 8 nucleotides line up with TRBD2. Germline CDR1 and CDR2: SQVTM and ANQGSEA. Trimming removed 2 bases from V and 4 bases from J; junction bases left unmatched: 3. This CDR3 is 13 amino acids long. CDR3 sequence reads: CSVEHGGVETQYF. Here the CDR3 DNA reads TGCAGCGTTGAACACGGGGGGGTAGAGACCCAGTACTTC. The full variable domain, its missing parts supplied by reference TRBV29-1 and TRBJ2-5, is SAVISQKPSRDICQRGTSLTIQCQVDSQVTMMFWYRQQPGQSLTLIATANQGSEATYESGFVIDKFPISRPNLTFSTLTVSNMSPEDSSIYLCSVEHGGVETQYFGPGTRLLVL.

In nucleotides, the CDR3 is TGTGCCAGCAGCTTGCGCTTCCAGGGGGCGAACACCGGGGAGCTGTTTTTT. This sequence encodes CASSLRFQGANTGELFF. The V and J genes are TRBV5-6 and TRBJ2-2; the match to TRBD1 covers 7 bases. The CDR3 is 17 amino acids. Germline trimming cut 1 base from V and 0 bases from J; bases unmatched to any gene: 6. Germline CDR1 is SGHDT and CDR2 is YYEEEE.

This clone appeared once. The rearrangement uses TRBV28 and TRBJ1-1; D is unclear. This CDR3 region has 11 residues. V gave up 5 bases and J gave up 6 bases, with 7 bases separating them. Germline loops: CDR1 MDHEN, CDR2 SYDVKM. The CDR3 protein is CASSEHPEAFF. As DNA, the CDR3 is TGTGCCAGCAGTGAACACCCTGAAGCTTTCTTT.

V and J are TRBV5-1 and TRBJ2-1; D gene ambiguous. This CDR3 region has 16 residues. Per the germline V gene, CDR1 is SGHRS and CDR2 is YFSETQ. Trimming removed 4 bases at V and 3 bases at J, with 17 bases between. CDR3 in amino acids: CASSPLGLDGYNEQFF. DNA for the CDR3: TGCGCCAGCAGCCCCTTGGGCCTCGATGGCTACAATGAGCAGTTCTTC.

This chain links TRBV9 with TRBJ2-7; TRBD1 might be the D (6 bases). V shed 0 bases and J shed 1 base, with 14 bases lying between them. This CDR3 contains 16 residues. CDR1 is SGDLS, CDR2 YYNGEE, per germline. CDR3: CASSVAWDNHSYEQYF. Written as DNA, the CDR3 is TGTGCCAGCAGCGTAGCTTGGGACAACCATTCCTACGAGCAGTACTTC. The entire variable domain, with the rest obtained from reference TRBV9 and TRBJ2-7, is as follows: DSGVTQTPKHLITATGQRVTLRCSPRSGDLSVYWYQQSLDQGLQFLIQYYNGEERAKGNILERFSAQQFPDLHSELNLSSLELGDSALYFCASSVAWDNHSYEQYFGPGTRLTVT.

The CDR3 nucleotides read TGTGCCAGCAGCTTAAGCTCTAGCTATGGCTACACCTTC. It codes for CASSLSSSYGYTF. The chain has TRBV7-6 and TRBJ1-2; no definite D call. Germline V gene lookup returns CDR1 SGHVS and CDR2 FNYEAQ. This CDR3 contains 13 residues. Deletions cut 2 bases from V and 4 bases from J, with 8 bases between.

CDR3 in amino acids: CASRPGTGGGQPQHF. The CDR3 DNA reads as TGCGCCAGCAGGCCAGGGACAGGGGGCGGTCAGCCCCAGCATTTT. This chain uses TRBV5-1 with TRBJ1-5; 12 bases fit TRBD1. The V gene's germline CDR1 is SGHRS and CDR2 YFSETQ. The CDR3 loop spans 15 amino acids. Trimming took 5 bases from V and 6 from J; bases not matched to a gene: 6.

CDR3 bases: TGTGCCAGCAGTGAAGCTAGCGGGGAAAGCACAGATACGCAGTATTTT. It encodes CASSEASGESTDTQYF. The chain carries TRBV2 and TRBJ2-3; 8 nucleotides agree with TRBD2. Germline trimming cut 0 bases from V and 0 bases from J; bases unmatched to any gene: 2. The CDR3 sequence is 16 residues long. CDR1 and CDR2 (germline): SNHLY, FYNNEI.

The chain combines TRBV10-3 with TRBJ1-2; possibly TRBD1 for D (5 bases). Germline CDR1 reads ENHRY; CDR2 reads SYGVKD. The CDR3 covers 12 residues. V was clipped by 7 bases and J by 8 bases, with 14 bases between them. The CDR3 reads CAIKPREGGYTF. In nucleotides, the CDR3 is TGTGCCATCAAGCCCAGGGAAGGGGGCTACACCTTC.

The sample holds a few counts of this clone. The V call is TRBV18, the J call TRBJ1-1; 9 bases map to TRBD1. This CDR3 has 17 residues. CDR1 is KGHSH, CDR2 LQKENI, per germline. Trimming cost V 3 bases and J 4 bases; bases outside gene matches: 12. As DNA, the CDR3 is TGTGCCAGCTCACCGGGGGGAACAGGGGGCTGGGTCACTGAAGCTTTCTTT. Residues: CASSPGGTGGWVTEAFF.